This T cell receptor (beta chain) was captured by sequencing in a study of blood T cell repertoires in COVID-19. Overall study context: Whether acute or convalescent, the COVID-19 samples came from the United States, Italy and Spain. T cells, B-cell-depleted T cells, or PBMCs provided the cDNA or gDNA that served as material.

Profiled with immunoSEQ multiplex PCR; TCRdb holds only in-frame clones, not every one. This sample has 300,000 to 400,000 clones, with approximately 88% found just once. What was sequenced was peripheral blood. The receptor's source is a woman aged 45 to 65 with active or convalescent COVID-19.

The CDR3 DNA reads TGCGCCAGCAGTCTCGACAGGCTTCAAGTTTTCTTT. Encoded protein: CASSLDRLQVFF. The chain has TRBV4-3 and TRBJ1-1; D is possibly TRBD1 (6 bases). Per germline, CDR1 LGHNA and CDR2 YSLEER. The CDR3 extends over 12 amino acids. Trimming removed 6 bases at V and 13 bases at J, with 18 bases between.